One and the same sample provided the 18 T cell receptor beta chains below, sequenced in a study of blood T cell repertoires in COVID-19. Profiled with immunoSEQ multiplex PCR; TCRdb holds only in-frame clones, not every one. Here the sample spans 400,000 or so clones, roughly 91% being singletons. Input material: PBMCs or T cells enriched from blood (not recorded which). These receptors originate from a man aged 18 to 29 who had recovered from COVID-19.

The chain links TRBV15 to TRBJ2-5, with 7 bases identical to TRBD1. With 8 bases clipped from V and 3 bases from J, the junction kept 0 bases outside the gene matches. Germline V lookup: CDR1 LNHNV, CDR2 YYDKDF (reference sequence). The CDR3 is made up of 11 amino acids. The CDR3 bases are TGTGCCACCGGGACAGAAGAGACCCAGTACTTC. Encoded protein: CATGTEETQYF.

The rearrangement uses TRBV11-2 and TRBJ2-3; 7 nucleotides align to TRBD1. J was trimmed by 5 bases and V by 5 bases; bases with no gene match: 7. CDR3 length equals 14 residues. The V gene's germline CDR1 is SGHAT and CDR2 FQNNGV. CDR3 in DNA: TGTGCCAGCAGCAGGGACAGAGATTTAGATACGCAGTATTTT. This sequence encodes CASSRDRDLDTQYF. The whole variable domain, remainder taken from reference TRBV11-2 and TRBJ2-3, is EAGVAQSPRYKIIEKRQSVAFWCNPISGHATLYWYQQILGQGPKLLIQFQNNGVVDDSQLPKDRFSAERLKGVDSTLKIQPAKLEDSAVYLCASSRDRDLDTQYFGPGTRLTVL.

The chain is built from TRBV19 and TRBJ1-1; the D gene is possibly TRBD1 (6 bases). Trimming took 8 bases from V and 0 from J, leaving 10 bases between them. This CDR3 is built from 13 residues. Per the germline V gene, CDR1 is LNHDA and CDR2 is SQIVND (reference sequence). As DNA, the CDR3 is TGTGCCAGTGGGAGGGGGATGAACACTGAAGCTTTCTTT. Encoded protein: CASGRGMNTEAFF. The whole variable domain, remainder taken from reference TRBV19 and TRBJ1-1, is DGGITQSPKYLFRKEGQNVTLSCEQNLNHDAMYWYRQDPGQGLRLIYYSQIVNDFQKGDIAEGYSVSREKKESFPLTVTSAQKNPTAFYLCASGRGMNTEAFFGQGTRLTVV.

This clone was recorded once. The CDR3: CAITWRTGGVRVTEAFF. Written as DNA, the CDR3 is TGCGCCATCACGTGGCGGACAGGGGGCGTAAGGGTCACTGAAGCTTTCTTT. V and J are TRBV10-1 and TRBJ1-1; 11 nucleotides line up with TRBD1. V shed 10 bases, J shed 4 bases, and the junction held 17 bases outside the gene matches. There are 17 residues in the CDR3. Looked up from germline, CDR1 is WNHNN and CDR2 is SYGVQD (reference sequence).

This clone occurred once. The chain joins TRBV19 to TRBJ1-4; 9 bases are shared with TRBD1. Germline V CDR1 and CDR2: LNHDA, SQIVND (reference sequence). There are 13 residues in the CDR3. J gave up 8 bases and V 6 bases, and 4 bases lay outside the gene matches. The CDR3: CASRDRGGEKLFF. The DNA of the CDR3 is TGTGCCAGTAGGGACAGGGGTGGAGAAAAACTGTTTTTT.

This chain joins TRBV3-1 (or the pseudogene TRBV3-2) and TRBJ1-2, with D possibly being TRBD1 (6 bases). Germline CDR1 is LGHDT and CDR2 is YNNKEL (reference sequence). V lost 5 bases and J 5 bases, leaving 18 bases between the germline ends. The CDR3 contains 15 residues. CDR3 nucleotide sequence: TGTGCCAGCAGCTCAACCTCAAAAGGACAGTATGGCTACACCTTC. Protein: CASSSTSKGQYGYTF.

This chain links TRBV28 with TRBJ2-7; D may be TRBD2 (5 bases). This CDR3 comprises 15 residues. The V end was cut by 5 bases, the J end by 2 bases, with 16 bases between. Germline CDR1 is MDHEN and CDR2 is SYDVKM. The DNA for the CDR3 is TGTGCCAGCAGTCGGCTAGCCGGGATGGCCTACGAGCAGTACTTC. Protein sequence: CASSRLAGMAYEQYF.

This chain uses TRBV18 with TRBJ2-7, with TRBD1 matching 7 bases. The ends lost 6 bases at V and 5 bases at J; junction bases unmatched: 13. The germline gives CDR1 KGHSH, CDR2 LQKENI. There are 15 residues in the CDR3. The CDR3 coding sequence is TGTGCCAGCTCCCCCAAACCAGGGGGTGATAACGAGCAGTACTTC. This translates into CASSPKPGGDNEQYF.

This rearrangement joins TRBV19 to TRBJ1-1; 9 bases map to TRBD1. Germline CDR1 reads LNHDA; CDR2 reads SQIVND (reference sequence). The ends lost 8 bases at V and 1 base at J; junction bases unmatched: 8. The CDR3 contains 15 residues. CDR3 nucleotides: TGTGCCAGTCATACAGGGGGCTCAGAGAACACTGAAGCTTTCTTT. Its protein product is CASHTGGSENTEAFF.

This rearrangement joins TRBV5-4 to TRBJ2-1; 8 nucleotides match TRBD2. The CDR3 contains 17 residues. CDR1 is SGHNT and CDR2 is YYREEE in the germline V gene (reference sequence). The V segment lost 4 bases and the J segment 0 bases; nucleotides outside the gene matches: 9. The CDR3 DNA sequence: TGTGCCAGCAGCATTCCTAGCGGGCGAAGCTCCTACAATGAGCAGTTCTTC. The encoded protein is CASSIPSGRSSYNEQFF.

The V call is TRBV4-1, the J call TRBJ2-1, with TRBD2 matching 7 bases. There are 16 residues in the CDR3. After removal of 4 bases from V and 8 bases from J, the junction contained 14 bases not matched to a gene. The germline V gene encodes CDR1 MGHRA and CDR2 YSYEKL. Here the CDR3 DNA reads TGCGCCAGCAGCCTGGGGGGAGGGAGAGGGTTCGATGAGCAGTTCTTC. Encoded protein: CASSLGGGRGFDEQFF.

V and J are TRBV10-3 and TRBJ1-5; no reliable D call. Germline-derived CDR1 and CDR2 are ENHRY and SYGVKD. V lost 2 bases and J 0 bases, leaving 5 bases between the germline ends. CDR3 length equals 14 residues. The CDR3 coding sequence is TGTGCCATCAGTGAGGGCAGTAGCAATCAGCCCCAGCATTTT. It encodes CAISEGSSNQPQHF.

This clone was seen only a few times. DNA for the CDR3: TGTGCCAGCAGCGTAGCTACGGGGGTTCCTATATATTTT. Its protein is CASSVATGVPIYF. This chain links TRBV9 with TRBJ1-3; a possible D gene is TRBD1 (5 bases). CDR1 and CDR2 (germline): SGDLS, YYNGEE. V was pared by 0 bases and J by 13 bases, with 14 bases between. CDR3 length equals 13 residues.

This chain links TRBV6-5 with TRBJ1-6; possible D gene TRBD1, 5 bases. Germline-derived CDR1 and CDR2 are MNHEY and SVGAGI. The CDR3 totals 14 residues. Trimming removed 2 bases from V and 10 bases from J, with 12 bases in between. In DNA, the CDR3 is TGTGCCAGCAGTTACACGGGACTTTACTCACCCCTCCACTTT. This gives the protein CASSYTGLYSPLHF.

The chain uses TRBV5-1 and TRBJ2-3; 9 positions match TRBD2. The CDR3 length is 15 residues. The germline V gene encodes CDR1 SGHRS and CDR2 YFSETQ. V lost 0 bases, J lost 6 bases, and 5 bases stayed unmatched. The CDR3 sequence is CASSLVAGGPDTQYF. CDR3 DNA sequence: TGCGCCAGCAGCTTGGTGGCGGGGGGGCCGGATACGCAGTATTTT.

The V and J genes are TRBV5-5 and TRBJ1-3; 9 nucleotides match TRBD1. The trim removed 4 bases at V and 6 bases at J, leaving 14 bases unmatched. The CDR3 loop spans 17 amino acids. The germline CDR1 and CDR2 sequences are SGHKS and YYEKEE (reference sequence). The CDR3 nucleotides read TGTGCCAGCAGCACCGCCCGGGACAGGGTTTTTGAAAACACCATATATTTT. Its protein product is CASSTARDRVFENTIYF.

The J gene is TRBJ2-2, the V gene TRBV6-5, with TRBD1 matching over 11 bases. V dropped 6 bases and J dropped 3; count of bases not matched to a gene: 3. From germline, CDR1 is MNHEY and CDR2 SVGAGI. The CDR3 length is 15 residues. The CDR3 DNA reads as TGTGCCAGCAGACTGGGACAGGGGGACACCGGGGAGCTGTTTTTT. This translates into CASRLGQGDTGELFF.

This CDR3 is CASSDTRASYNEQFF. CDR3 nucleotide sequence: TGTGCCAGCAGTGACACGCGTGCCTCCTACAATGAGCAGTTCTTC. This sequence joins TRBV6-1 and TRBJ2-1; D is undetermined. Trimming stripped 3 bases from V and 0 bases from J, with 9 bases between. Germline CDR1 MNHNS, CDR2 SASEGT. This CDR3 has 15 residues.